This is a list of T cell receptor beta chains from one sample in a study of blood T cell repertoires in COVID-19. Using immunoSEQ multiplex PCR, the repertoire was profiled, and TCRdb retains in-frame clones only, with some absent. Here the sample spans roughly 50,000 clones, around nine tenths being singletons. The sequencing input was peripheral blood. All receptors come from a man in his forties or fifties with acute or convalescent COVID-19. CDR3s include the opening cysteine and the closing phenylalanine or tryptophan. D genes are given only for firm matches. Rows may omit the clone size; those that give it use once, few, many or a size class.

D | size | J | V | CDR3 | DNA
NA | NA | TRBJ2-7 | TRBV19 | CASTEGRTYEQYF | TGTGCCAGTACAGAGGGCAGGACCTACGAGCAGTACTTC
NA | NA | TRBJ2-7 | TRBV9 | CASSVGGDSSYEQYF | TGTGCCAGCAGCGTAGGGGGGGACAGCTCCTACGAGCAGTACTTC
NA | NA | TRBJ1-6 | TRBV6-5 | CASSRTVLDSPLHF | TGTGCCAGCAGTCGGACAGTGTTGGATTCACCCCTCCACTTT
NA | NA | TRBJ2-1 | TRBV25-1 | CASSEALALPEQFF | TGTGCCAGCAGTGAGGCACTAGCCCTTCCCGAGCAGTTCTTC
TRBD2 | NA | TRBJ2-3 | TRBV10-3 | CAISETSGATSTDTQYF | TGTGCCATCAGTGAGACTAGCGGAGCCACTAGCACAGATACGCAGTATTTT
TRBD1 | NA | TRBJ1-2 | TRBV6-5 | CASRDTGGFGYTF | TGTGCCAGCAGGGATACAGGGGGCTTCGGCTACACCTTC
TRBD1 | once | TRBJ1-3 | TRBV9 | CASSAQGQGAGNTIYF | TGTGCCAGCAGCGCCCAAGGACAGGGAGCTGGAAACACCATATATTTT
NA | NA | TRBJ2-1 | TRBV24-1 | CATSDFLRAGYNEQFF | TGTGCCACCAGTGATTTCCTTCGAGCAGGGTACAATGAGCAGTTCTTC
NA | once | TRBJ2-3 | TRBV7-2 | CASSFYQGTADTQYF | TGTGCCAGCAGCTTTTATCAGGGAACCGCGGATACGCAGTATTTT
TRBD1 | NA | TRBJ1-2 | TRBV29-1 | CSVEERGGPYGYTF | TGCAGCGTTGAAGAGAGAGGGGGCCCTTATGGCTACACCTTC
TRBD1 | NA | TRBJ1-4 | TRBV3-1/TRBV3-2 | CAGSQSGQNEKLFF | TGTGCCGGCAGCCAGTCGGGACAGAATGAAAAACTGTTTTTT
NA | NA | TRBJ2-7 | TRBV30 | CAWRTDSGQSASYEQYF | TGTGCCTGGAGGACTGATTCCGGACAGAGTGCCTCCTACGAGCAGTACTTC
NA | NA | TRBJ2-3 | TRBV7-2 | CASSPRTLLTDTQYF | TGTGCCAGCAGCCCCCGGACTTTACTCACAGATACGCAGTATTTT
NA | NA | TRBJ1-4 | TRBV28 | CASSFRGQRGEKLFF | TGTGCCAGCAGTTTCAGGGGACAACGAGGTGAAAAACTGTTTTTT
NA | NA | TRBJ2-2 | TRBV19 | CASSIVGLPNTGELFF | TGTGCCAGTAGTATAGTCGGACTTCCCAACACCGGGGAGCTGTTTTTT